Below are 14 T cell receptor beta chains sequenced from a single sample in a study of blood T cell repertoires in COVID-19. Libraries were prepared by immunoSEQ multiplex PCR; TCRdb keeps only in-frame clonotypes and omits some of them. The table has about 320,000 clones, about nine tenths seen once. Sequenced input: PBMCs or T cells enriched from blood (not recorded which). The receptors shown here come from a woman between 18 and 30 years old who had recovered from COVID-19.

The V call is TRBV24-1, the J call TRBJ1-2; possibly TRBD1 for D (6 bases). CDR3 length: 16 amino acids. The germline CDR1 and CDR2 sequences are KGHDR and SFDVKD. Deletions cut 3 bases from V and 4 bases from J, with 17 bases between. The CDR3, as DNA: TGTGCCACCAGTGATCCAGGGGCGCCCGAGGGCTATGGCTACACCTTC. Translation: CATSDPGAPEGYGYTF.

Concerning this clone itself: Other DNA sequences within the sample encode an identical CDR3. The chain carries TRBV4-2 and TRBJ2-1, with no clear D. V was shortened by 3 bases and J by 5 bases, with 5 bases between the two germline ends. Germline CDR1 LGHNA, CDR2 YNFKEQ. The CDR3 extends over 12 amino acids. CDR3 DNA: TGTGCCAGCAGCCATGAGAACAATGAGCAGTTCTTC. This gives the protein CASSHENNEQFF.

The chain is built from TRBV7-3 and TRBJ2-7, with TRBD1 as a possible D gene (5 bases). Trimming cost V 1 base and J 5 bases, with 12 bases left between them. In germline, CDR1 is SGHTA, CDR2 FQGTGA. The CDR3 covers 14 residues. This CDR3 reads CASSLIAGRNEQYF. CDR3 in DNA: TGTGCCAGCAGCTTAATAGCAGGGCGGAACGAGCAGTACTTC.

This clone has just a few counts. The CDR3: CASSQALPGNTGELFF. In nucleotides, the CDR3 is TGTGCCAGCAGCCAAGCTCTCCCGGGGAACACCGGGGAGCTGTTTTTT. The J gene is TRBJ2-2, the V gene TRBV3-1 (or the pseudogene TRBV3-2); D is unclear. Deletions cut 1 base from V and 1 base from J, with 10 bases between. Per germline, CDR1 LGHDT and CDR2 YNNKEL (reference sequence). The CDR3 sequence is 16 residues long.

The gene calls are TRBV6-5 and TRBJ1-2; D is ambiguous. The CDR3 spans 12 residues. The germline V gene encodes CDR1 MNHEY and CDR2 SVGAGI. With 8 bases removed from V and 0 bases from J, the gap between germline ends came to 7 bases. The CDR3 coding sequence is TGTGCCAGCGGCAGGACTAACTATGGCTACACCTTC. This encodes CASGRTNYGYTF.

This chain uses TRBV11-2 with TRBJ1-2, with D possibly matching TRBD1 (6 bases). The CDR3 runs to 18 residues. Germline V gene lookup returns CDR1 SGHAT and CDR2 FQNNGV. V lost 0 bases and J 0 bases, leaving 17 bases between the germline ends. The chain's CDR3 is CASSLEPGSNRANYGYTF. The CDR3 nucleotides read TGTGCCAGCAGCTTAGAACCTGGGTCGAACAGGGCTAACTATGGCTACACCTTC. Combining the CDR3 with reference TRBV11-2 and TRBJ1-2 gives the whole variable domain EAGVAQSPRYKIIEKRQSVAFWCNPISGHATLYWYQQILGQGPKLLIQFQNNGVVDDSQLPKDRFSAERLKGVDSTLKIQPAKLEDSAVYLCASSLEPGSNRANYGYTFGSGTRLTVV.

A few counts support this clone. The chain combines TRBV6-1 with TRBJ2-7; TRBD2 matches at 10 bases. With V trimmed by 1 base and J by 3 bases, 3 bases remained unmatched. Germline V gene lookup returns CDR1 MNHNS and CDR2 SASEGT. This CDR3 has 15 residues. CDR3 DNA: TGTGCCAGCAGTGAAGGAGCTAGCGGGGGCTACGAGCAGTACTTC. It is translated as CASSEGASGGYEQYF.

The CDR3: CASSVGQGGEGYTF. For the CDR3, the DNA is TGTGCCAGCAGCGTAGGACAGGGCGGGGAAGGCTACACCTTC. The chain is built from TRBV9 and TRBJ1-2; 7 bases fit TRBD1. V trimming: 0 bases; J trimming: 8 bases; junction bases outside the gene matches: 7. In germline, CDR1 is SGDLS, CDR2 YYNGEE. The CDR3 is 14 amino acids.

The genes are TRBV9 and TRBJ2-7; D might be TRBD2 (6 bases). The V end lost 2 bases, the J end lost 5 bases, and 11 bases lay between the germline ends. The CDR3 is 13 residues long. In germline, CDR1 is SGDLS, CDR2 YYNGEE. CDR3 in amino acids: CASSVGGDNEQYF. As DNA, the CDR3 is TGTGCCAGCAGCGTCGGAGGGGATAACGAGCAGTACTTC.

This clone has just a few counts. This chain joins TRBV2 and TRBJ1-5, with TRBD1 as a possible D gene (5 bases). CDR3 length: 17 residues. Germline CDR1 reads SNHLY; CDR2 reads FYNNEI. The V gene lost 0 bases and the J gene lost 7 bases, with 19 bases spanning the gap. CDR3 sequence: CASSEARVRVKVQPQHF. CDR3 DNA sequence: TGTGCCAGCAGTGAAGCGCGAGTCAGGGTAAAGGTGCAGCCCCAGCATTTT.

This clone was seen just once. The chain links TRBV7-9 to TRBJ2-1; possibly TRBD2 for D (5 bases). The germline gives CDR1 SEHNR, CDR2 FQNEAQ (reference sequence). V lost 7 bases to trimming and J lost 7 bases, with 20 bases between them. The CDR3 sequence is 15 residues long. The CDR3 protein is CASNDLAGGLNEQFF. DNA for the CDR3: TGTGCCAGCAACGACTTGGCGGGCGGGCTTAATGAGCAGTTCTTC.

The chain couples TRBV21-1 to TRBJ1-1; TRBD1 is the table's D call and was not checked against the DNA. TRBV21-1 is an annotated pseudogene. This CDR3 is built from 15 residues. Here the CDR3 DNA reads TGTGCCAGCACCCCTTGGAAGACAGGGATCACTGAAGCTTTCTTT. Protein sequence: CASTPWKTGITEAFF.

The CDR3 DNA sequence: TGTGCCAGCAGTTTAAGGGGGTTCCTCTTCTCGGAAGCTTTCTTT. Protein: CASSLRGFLFSEAFF. The V gene is TRBV28, the J gene TRBJ1-1; D is perhaps TRBD1 (6 bases). Trimming shortened V by 2 bases and J by 8 bases, and 18 bases separated the two germline ends. The CDR3 is 15 amino acids. From germline, CDR1 is MDHEN and CDR2 SYDVKM.

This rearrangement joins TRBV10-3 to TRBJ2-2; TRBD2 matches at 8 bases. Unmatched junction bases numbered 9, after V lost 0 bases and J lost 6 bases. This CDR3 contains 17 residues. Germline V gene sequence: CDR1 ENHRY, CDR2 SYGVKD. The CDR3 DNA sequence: TGTGCCATCAGTGAGTCGTTAGCGGGGTCTGGTCCCGGGGAGCTGTTTTTT. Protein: CAISESLAGSGPGELFF.